This T cell receptor beta chain was captured in a study of T cell clonality in common variable immunodeficiency. Study-wide results and limits: Common variable immunodeficiency TCR beta sequences reportedly had fewer deletions and N-nucleotide insertions.

Germline V CDR1 and CDR2: KGHSH, LQKENI. V shed 2 bases, J shed 2 bases, and the junction held 0 bases outside the gene matches. The CDR3 length is 15 residues. This clone has ten or more counts. Its antigen is unidentified. The missing CDR3 end, 3 residues past where the read stops, is filled in from the germline J gene. Repertoires were generated with immunoSEQ multiplex PCR, while TCRdb's copy carries only in-frame clones and drops some. This repertoire holds more than 8,000 clones, and none appear only once. The sample comprised peripheral blood mononuclear cells. The clonotype was recovered from a human donor with common variable immunodeficiency. V usage is TRBV18 and J usage is TRBJ2-1, with 10 nucleotides matching TRBD2. The covered CDR3 bases are TGTGCCAGCTCACCAGGGACTAGCGCCTACAATGAG. Translated, it gives CASSPGTSAYNE. Given in full, the CDR3 is CASSPGTSAYNEQFF.